Presented here are 4 T cell receptor beta chains from one specimen sequenced in a study of T cell repertoires in cytomegalovirus infection. TCRdb re-called the reads through MiXCR, storing one row per CDR3 protein. In the table there are about 890,000 distinct CDR3 sequences, 25% to 40% of which are singletons. These receptors lack a known antigen. Sequenced here: cultured CD8+ T cells from PBMCs, sampled from culture after CMV antigen stimulation. The receptors derive from a human donor in good health (CMV status not recorded). Some clones in this sample may be carry-over from other donors' samples.

This clonotype was counted only a few times. The chain joins TRBV7-9 to TRBJ2-7, with TRBD1 matching 9 bases. The V gene end was trimmed by 6 bases and the J gene end by 5 bases; junction bases not matched to a gene: 5. The CDR3 spans 13 residues. The germline gives CDR1 SEHNR, CDR2 FQNEAQ (reference sequence). DNA of the CDR3: TGTGCCAGCAGTATTGGGACAGGGAACGAGCAGTACTTC. It codes for CASSIGTGNEQYF.

This clonotype was detected only a few times. The J gene is TRBJ1-1, the V gene TRBV7-6; D remains ambiguous. Germline CDR1 and CDR2: SGHVS and FNYEAQ. The V gene lost 4 bases and the J gene lost 6 bases, with 15 bases spanning the gap. The CDR3 has 14 amino acids. CDR3 protein: CASSSHPGSAEAFF. In DNA, the CDR3 is TGTGCCAGCAGCTCCCACCCTGGGTCCGCTGAAGCTTTCTTT.

This clonotype was detected a few times. The chain links TRBV20-1 to TRBJ2-1; D uncertain. This CDR3 has 16 residues. The V gene's germline CDR1 is DFQATT and CDR2 SNEGSKA (reference sequence). Trimming took 2 bases from V and 6 from J, leaving 20 bases between them. CDR3 protein: CSARPKDQVNFNEQFF. The CDR3 bases are TGCAGTGCTAGACCAAAGGACCAGGTTAATTTCAATGAGCAGTTCTTC.

This chain connects TRBV5-4 to TRBJ2-3; D remains ambiguous. Germline loops: CDR1 SGHNT, CDR2 YYREEE (reference sequence). Trimming pared 6 bases from V and 0 bases from J, leaving 17 bases between. The CDR3 is 16 residues long. Here the CDR3 DNA reads TGTGCCAGCACCGATAGCTGGTCCTCCAGCACAGATACGCAGTATTTT. Protein: CASTDSWSSSTDTQYF. Filled out from reference TRBV5-4 and TRBJ2-3, the complete variable domain reads ETGVTQSPTHLIKTRGQQVTLRCSSQSGHNTVSWYQQALGQGPQFIFQYYREEENGRGNFPPRFSGLQFPNYSSELNVNALELDDSALYLCASTDSWSSSTDTQYFGPGTRLTVL.